A single sample is the source of the 8 T cell receptor beta chains below, sequenced in a study of cytomegalovirus exposure and HLA in healthy donors. Primers: 60 Vbeta forward and 13 Jbeta reverse. Data came from immunoSEQ multiplex PCR; TCRdb stores just in-frame clones and leaves some out. The sample lists roughly 82,000 clones, 72% occurring once. What was sequenced was PBMCs. All receptors derive from a woman in her forties in good health and CMV-seropositive.

The CDR3 sequence is CASSLFTSGISYNEQFF. CDR3 DNA sequence: TGTGCCAGCAGTTTATTCACTAGCGGGATTTCCTACAATGAGCAGTTCTTC. The genes are TRBV27 and TRBJ2-1; 10 bases line up with TRBD2. From germline, CDR1 is MNHEY and CDR2 SMNVEV (reference sequence). The CDR3 sequence is 17 residues long. The junction had 4 bases not matched to a gene; V was cut back by 1 base and J by 1 base.

A single count supports this clone. V and J are TRBV1 and TRBJ2-3; TRBD1 is the table's D call and was not checked against the DNA. TRBV1 is described as a pseudogene. The CDR3 runs 11 residues. CDR3 loop: CTSSPMDTQYF. The DNA of the CDR3 is TGCACCAGCAGCCCCATGGATACGCAGTATTTT.

The chain combines TRBV30 with TRBJ1-6; a weak D match, TRBD1 (5 bases). Germline lookup yields CDR1 GTSNPN and CDR2 SVGIG (reference sequence). The CDR3 extends over 14 amino acids. Between the trimmed V and J ends, which lost 4 bases and 7 bases, there was a span of 14 bases. This CDR3 is CAWISGRGNSPLHF. Here the CDR3 DNA reads TGTGCCTGGATTAGCGGGCGGGGGAATTCACCCCTCCACTTT.

This chain connects TRBV25-1 to TRBJ2-3; tentative D call: TRBD2 (5 bases). This CDR3 has 18 amino acids. V dropped 3 bases and J dropped 2 bases, with 21 bases sitting between them. Germline CDR1 and CDR2: MGHDK and SYGVNS. The CDR3 coding sequence is TGTGCCAGCAGTGACCCGAGGGCCGCGATCGGGGACACAGATACGCAGTATTTT. It specifies CASSDPRAAIGDTDTQYF.

This sequence joins TRBV30 and TRBJ2-1; D perhaps matches TRBD2 (6 bases). Germline V gene sequence: CDR1 GTSNPN, CDR2 SVGIG (reference sequence). The CDR3 contains 11 residues. The V end was cut by 3 bases, the J end by 10 bases, with 10 bases between. In DNA form, the CDR3 reads TGTGCCTGGAGCCCGGCGGGGGAGCAGTTCTTC. It codes for CAWSPAGEQFF.

This sequence joins TRBV4-1 and TRBJ1-2, with TRBD1 matching 7 bases. Germline V lookup: CDR1 MGHRA, CDR2 YSYEKL. The CDR3 has 17 residues. Trimming at V came to 5 bases and at J to 2 bases, leaving 14 bases not matched to a gene. The CDR3 protein is CASSTREGQISNYGYTF. The CDR3 DNA reads TGCGCCAGCAGCACTCGAGAGGGACAGATCTCAAACTATGGCTACACCTTC.

The chain carries TRBV11-2 and TRBJ1-1; D is possibly TRBD1 (5 bases). Germline CDR1 SGHAT, CDR2 FQNNGV. V was pared by 4 bases and J by 12 bases, with 15 bases between. This CDR3 has 12 residues. The CDR3 protein is CASSSDKGNTFF. DNA of the CDR3: TGTGCCAGCAGCTCGGACAAGGGGAATACTTTCTTT.

The J gene is TRBJ1-6, the V gene TRBV4-3; 9 nucleotides line up with TRBD1. This CDR3 has 17 residues. Germline lookup yields CDR1 LGHNA and CDR2 YSLEER. V shed 2 bases and J 4 bases; nucleotides not matched to a gene: 6. The CDR3 spells CASSQPRGQGYNSPLHF. The CDR3 nucleotides read TGCGCCAGCAGCCAACCTCGGGGACAGGGATATAATTCACCCCTCCACTTT.